The 2 T cell receptor beta chains reported below all come from one sample, sequenced in a study of T cell repertoires in cytomegalovirus infection (dated by TCRdb to between 2018 and 2020). This sample's treatment or condition label indicates: in vitro stimulation with specific CMV peptide epitopes to enrich CMV-specific T cells. This sample was sequenced with an Illumina HiSeq 1500. The public reads were quality trimmed at Q25 with fastp and then assembled into clones with MiXCR by TCRdb, keeping productive beta chains. A single entry per CDR3 protein holds the most common genes and DNA from its merged rows. In this sample the table shows around 900,000 distinct CDR3 sequences, roughly 31% of which occur a single time. Over 12% of the sample lies in the top ten. The antigens of these receptors remain unknown. Sequencing was performed on cultured CD8+ T cells from PBMCs, taken from culture after CMV antigen stimulation. The receptors originated from a human donor in good health (CMV status not recorded). Some clones in this sample may be carry-over from other donors' samples.

This clonotype came up once. This chain uses TRBV24-1 with TRBJ2-4; 8 bases fit TRBD2. CDR3 length: 14 residues. V lost 3 bases to trimming and J lost 14 bases; unmatched junction nucleotides: 11. Germline lookup yields CDR1 KGHDR and CDR2 SFDVKD. CDR3 DNA sequence: TGTGCCACCAGTGATCCGGACGGGGGGGCATCTGAGTACTTC. This sequence encodes CATSDPDGGASEYF.

The chain carries TRBV20-1 and TRBJ2-2; the D gene could be TRBD1 or TRBD2 (5 bases each). The CDR3 runs to 15 residues. Germline-derived CDR1 and CDR2 are DFQATT and SNEGSKA (reference sequence). The germline V and J ends were trimmed by 6 bases and 4 bases, with 18 bases remaining between them. Here the CDR3 reads CSAFLEGLGTGELFF. For the CDR3, the DNA is TGCAGTGCCTTCCTTGAGGGGCTGGGCACCGGGGAGCTGTTTTTT.